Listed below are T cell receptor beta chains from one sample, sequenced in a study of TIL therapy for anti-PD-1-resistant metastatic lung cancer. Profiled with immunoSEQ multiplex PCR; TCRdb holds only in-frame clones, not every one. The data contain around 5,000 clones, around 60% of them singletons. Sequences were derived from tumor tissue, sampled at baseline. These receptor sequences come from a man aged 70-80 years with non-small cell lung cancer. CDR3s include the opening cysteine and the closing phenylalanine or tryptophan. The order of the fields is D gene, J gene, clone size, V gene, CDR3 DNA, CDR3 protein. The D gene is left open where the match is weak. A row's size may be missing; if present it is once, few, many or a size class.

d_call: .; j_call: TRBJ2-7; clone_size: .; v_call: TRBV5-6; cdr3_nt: TGTGCCAGCAGCTTGGCCATCAGAACCTACGAGCAGTACTTC; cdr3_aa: CASSLAIRTYEQYF
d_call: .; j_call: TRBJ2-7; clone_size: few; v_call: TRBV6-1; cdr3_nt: TGTGCCACCAAAGACAGTTACGAGCAGTACTTC; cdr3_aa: CATKDSYEQYF
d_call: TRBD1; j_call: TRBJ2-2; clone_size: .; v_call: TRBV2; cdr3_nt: TGTGCCAGCGCCTCCGGGACAGGGACCGGGGAGCTGTTTTTT; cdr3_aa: CASASGTGTGELFF
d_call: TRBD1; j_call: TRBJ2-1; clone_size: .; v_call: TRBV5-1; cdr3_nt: TGCGCCAGCTCCGAAGGGGGCCCCTCCTACAATGAGCAGTTCTTC; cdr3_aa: CASSEGGPSYNEQFF
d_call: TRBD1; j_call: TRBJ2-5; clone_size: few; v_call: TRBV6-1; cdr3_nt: TGTGCCAGCAGTGTGGAGGGACAGGGAGGAGAGACCCAGTACTTC; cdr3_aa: CASSVEGQGGETQYF
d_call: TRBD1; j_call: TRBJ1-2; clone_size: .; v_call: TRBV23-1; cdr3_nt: TGCGCCAGCAGTCAATCGGACAGGGGCTACACCTTC; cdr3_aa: CASSQSDRGYTF
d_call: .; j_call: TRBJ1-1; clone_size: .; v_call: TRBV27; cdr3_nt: TGTGCCAGCAGGGAGACAACGGGCTGGGACACTGAAGCTTTCTTT; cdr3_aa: CASRETTGWDTEAFF
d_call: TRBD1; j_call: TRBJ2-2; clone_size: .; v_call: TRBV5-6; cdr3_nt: TGTGCCAGCAGCCCGTCCAAGACAGGGTGGAACACCGGGGAGCTGTTTTTT; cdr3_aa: CASSPSKTGWNTGELFF
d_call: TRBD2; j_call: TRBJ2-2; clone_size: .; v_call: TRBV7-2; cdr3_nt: TGTGCCAGCAGCCCCCTTGGGACTAGCGGGAGAACCGGGGAGCTGTTTTTT; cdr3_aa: CASSPLGTSGRTGELFF
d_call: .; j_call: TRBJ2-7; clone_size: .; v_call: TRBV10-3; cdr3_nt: TGTGCCATCAGTGTGGGGTTCCACGAGCAGTACTTC; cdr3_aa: CAISVGFHEQYF
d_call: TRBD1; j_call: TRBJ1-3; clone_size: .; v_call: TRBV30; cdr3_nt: TGTGCCTGGAGTGGACTAGGACAGGATCACAGAAACACCATATATTTT; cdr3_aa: CAWSGLGQDHRNTIYF
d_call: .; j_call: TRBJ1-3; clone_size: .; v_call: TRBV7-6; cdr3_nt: TGTGCCAGCAGCCTAGCGAGTGGGGACATCGGAAACACCATATATTTT; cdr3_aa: CASSLASGDIGNTIYF
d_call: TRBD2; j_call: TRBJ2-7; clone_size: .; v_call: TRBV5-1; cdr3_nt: TGCGCCAGCAGCTCGGGAGGGACTAGCGGCTACGAGCAGTACTTC; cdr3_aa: CASSSGGTSGYEQYF
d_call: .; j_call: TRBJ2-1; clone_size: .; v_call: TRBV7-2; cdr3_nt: TGTGCCAGCAGCCAAAGGGGGGGCGGGAGCTCCTACAATGAGCAGTTCTTC; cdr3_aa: CASSQRGGGSSYNEQFF
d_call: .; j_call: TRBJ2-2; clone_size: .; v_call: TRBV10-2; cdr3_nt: TGCGCCAGCAGTGCGACACCGAACACCGGGGAGCTGTTTTTT; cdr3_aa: CASSATPNTGELFF
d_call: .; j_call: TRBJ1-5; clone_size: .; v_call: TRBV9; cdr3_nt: TGTGCCAGCAGCGTAGCCCCCGGGCAGCCCCAGCATTTT; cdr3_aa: CASSVAPGQPQHF
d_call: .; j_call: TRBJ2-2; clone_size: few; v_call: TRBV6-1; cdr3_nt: TGTGCCAGCGGGTTCGGACTCCGGGGAACCGGGGAGCTGTTTTTT; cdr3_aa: CASGFGLRGTGELFF
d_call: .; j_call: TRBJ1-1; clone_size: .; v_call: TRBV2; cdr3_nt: TGTGCCAGCAGCCCCACGCCACAGAACACTGAAGCTTTCTTT; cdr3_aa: CASSPTPQNTEAFF
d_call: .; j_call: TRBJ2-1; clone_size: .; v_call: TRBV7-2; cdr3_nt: TGTGCCAGCAGCCCCCAAGGACTGAAGGGCAATGAGCAGTTCTTC; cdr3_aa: CASSPQGLKGNEQFF
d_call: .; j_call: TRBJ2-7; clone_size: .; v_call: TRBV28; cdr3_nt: TGTGCCAGCAACTACGGTGGATCCTACGAGCAGTACTTC; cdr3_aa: CASNYGGSYEQYF
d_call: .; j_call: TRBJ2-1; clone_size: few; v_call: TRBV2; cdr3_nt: TGTGCCAGCAGTGATGTAGGGGAGAGTAGCAATGAGCAGTTCTTC; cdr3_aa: CASSDVGESSNEQFF
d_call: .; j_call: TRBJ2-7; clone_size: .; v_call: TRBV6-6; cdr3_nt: TGTGCCAGCAGTCTGGACAGTTTAGGCTACGAGCAGTACTTC; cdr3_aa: CASSLDSLGYEQYF
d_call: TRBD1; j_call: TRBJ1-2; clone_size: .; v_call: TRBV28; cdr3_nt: TGTGCCAGCGTTTTGTCCTTGACAGGGGGCAATGGCTACACCTTC; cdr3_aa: CASVLSLTGGNGYTF
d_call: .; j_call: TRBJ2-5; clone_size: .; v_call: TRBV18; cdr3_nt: TGTGCCAGCTCACCCCGAGAACTCCAAGAGACCCAGTACTTC; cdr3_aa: CASSPRELQETQYF